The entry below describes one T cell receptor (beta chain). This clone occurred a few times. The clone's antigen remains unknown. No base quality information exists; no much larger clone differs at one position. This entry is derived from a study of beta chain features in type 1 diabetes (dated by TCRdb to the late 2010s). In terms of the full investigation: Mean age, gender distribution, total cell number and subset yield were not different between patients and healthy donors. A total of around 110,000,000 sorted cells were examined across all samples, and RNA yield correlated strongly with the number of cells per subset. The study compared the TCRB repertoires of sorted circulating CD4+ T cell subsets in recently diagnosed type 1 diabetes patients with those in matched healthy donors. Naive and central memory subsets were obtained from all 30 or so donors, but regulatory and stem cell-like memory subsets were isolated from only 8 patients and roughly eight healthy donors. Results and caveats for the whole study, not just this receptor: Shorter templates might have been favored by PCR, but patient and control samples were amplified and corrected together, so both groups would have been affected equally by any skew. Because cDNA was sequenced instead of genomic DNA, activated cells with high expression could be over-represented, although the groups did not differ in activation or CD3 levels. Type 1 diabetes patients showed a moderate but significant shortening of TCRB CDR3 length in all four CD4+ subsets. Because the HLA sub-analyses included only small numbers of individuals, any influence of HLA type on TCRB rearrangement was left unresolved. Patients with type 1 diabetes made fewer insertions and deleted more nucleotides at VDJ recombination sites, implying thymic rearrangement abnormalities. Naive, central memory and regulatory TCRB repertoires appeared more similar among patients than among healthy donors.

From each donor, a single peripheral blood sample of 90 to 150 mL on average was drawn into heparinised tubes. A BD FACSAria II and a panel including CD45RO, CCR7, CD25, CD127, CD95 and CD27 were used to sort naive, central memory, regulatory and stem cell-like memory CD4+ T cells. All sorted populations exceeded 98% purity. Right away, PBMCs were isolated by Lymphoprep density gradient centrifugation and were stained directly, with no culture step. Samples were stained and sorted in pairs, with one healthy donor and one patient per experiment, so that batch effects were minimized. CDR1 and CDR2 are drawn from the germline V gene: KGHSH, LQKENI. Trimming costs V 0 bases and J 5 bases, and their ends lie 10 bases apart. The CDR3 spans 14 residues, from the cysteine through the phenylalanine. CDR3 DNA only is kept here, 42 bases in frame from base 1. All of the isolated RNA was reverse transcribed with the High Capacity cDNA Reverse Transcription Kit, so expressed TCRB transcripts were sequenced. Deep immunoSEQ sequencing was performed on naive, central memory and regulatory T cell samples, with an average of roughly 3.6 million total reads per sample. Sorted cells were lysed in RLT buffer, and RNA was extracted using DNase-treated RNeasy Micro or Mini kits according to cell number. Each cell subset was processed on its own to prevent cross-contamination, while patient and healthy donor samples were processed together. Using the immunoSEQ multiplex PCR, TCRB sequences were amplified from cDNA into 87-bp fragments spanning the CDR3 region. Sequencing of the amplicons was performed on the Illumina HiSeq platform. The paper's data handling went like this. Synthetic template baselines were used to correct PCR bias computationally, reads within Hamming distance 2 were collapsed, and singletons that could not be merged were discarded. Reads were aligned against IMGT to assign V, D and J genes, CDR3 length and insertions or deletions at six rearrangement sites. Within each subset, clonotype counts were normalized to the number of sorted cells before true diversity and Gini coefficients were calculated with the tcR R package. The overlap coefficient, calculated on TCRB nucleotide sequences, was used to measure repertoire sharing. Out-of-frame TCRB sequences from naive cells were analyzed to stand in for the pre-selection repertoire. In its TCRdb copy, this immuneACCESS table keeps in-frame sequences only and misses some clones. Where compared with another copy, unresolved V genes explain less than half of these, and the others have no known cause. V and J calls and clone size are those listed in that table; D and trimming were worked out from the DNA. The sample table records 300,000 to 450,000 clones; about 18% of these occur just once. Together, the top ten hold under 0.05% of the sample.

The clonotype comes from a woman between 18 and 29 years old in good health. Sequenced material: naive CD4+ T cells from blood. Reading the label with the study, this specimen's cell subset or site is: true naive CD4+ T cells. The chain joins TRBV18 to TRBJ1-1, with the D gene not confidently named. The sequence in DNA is TGTGCCAGCTCACCACCTACACGGCGGACTGAAGCTTTCTTT. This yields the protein CASSPPTRRTEAFF.